The clone carrying this T cell receptor beta chain has only one observation. Its antigen is currently unknown. MiXCR was run by TCRdb on the 5' RACE reads, yielding one entry per CDR3 protein. The sample carries some 390,000 distinct CDR3 sequences, 15% to 20% recorded once. This specimen belongs to a study of T cells after yellow fever vaccination. The study's findings and limits: Reappearance after the booster was observed for most primary-vaccination clones (about 96% CD4, over 70% CD8).

The clonotype originates from a man aged 18 to 35 who received the YFV17D yellow fever vaccine. This material consisted of PBMCs, taken before the yellow fever booster vaccination.

CDR3: CATSDPSYVNTGELFF. CDR3 bases: TGTGCCACCAGTGATCCTAGTTACGTGAACACCGGGGAGCTGTTTTTT. This sequence joins TRBV24-1 and TRBJ2-2, with unresolved D. From germline, CDR1 is KGHDR and CDR2 SFDVKD. The V and J ends lost 3 bases and 1 base respectively, with 11 bases between them. This CDR3 spans 16 amino acids.